The clone carrying this T cell receptor (beta chain) was recorded at least ten times. The sample comes from a study of human T cells and chemical hapten exposure. Turning to the study itself: The patients, most of them female, presented with alopecia areata, totalis or universalis. Minor volume differences among pooled libraries chiefly drove per-sample TCR yield variation.

Time point noted: patch test 1, 2 weeks after DPC sensitization. The treatment is: therapeutic diphenylcyclopropenone sensitization with weekly scalp DPC. MiXCR was run by TCRdb on the RACE reads, yielding one entry per CDR3 protein. The table lists about 57,000 distinct CDR3 sequences, 7.5% to 10% of them singletons, with 13% in the top ten. The CDR3 runs to 15 residues. The V end was cut by 4 bases, the J end by 0 bases, with 10 bases between. The germline V gene encodes CDR1 SNHLY and CDR2 FYNNEI. The gene calls are TRBV2 and TRBJ2-4; D is unresolved. Source: whole blood, taken in connection with sensitization to the hapten diphenylcyclopropenone (DPC). This sequence originates from a woman aged 40 to 49 with alopecia areata. Some clones in this sample may be carry-over from other donors' samples. In DNA, the CDR3 is TGTGCCAGCAGTGGGATAGGCCTAGCCAAAAACATTCAGTACTTC. This encodes CASSGIGLAKNIQYF. The variable domain in full, completed from reference TRBV2 and TRBJ2-4, reads EPEVTQTPSHQVTQMGQEVILRCVPISNHLYFYWYRQILGQKVEFLVSFYNNEISEKSEIFDDQFSVERPDGSNFTLKIRSTKLEDSAMYFCASSGIGLAKNIQYFGAGTRLSVL.